This T cell receptor (beta chain) was recorded in a study of blood T cell repertoires in COVID-19. Turning to the study itself: The United States, Italy and Spain provided the acute and convalescent COVID-19 samples. T cells, B-cell-depleted T cells, or PBMCs provided the cDNA or gDNA that served as material.

Per the authors' pipeline: Estimated nucleated cell counts came from reference gene primer amplification. Produced via immunoSEQ multiplex PCR; TCRdb's table is partial and in-frame only. V and J calls and clone size are those listed in that table; D and trimming were worked out from the DNA. The sample holds tens of thousands of clones, around 83% seen once. V shed 3 bases, J shed 6 bases, and the junction held 8 bases outside the gene matches. This CDR3 region has 14 residues. From germline, CDR1 is SGDLS and CDR2 YYNGEE. The sequenced material came from peripheral blood. The TCR comes from a man aged 70-80 years with acute or convalescent COVID-19. V and J are TRBV9 and TRBJ1-1; 7 bases agree with TRBD1. CDR3 residues: CASSARQGSAEAFF. In nucleotides, the CDR3 is TGTGCCAGCAGCGCCCGACAGGGATCGGCTGAAGCTTTCTTT.